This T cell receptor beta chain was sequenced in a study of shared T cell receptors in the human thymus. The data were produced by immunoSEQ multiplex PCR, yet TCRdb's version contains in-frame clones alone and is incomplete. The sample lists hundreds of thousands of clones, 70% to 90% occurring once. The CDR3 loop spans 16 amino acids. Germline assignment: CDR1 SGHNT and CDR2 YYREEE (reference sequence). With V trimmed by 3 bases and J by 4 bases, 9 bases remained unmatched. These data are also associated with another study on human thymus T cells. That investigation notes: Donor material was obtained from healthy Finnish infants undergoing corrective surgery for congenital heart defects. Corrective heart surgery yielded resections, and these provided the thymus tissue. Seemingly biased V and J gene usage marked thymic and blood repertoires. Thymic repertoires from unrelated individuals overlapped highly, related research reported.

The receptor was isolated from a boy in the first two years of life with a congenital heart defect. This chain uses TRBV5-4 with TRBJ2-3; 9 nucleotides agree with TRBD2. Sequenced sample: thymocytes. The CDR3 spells CASSWPGGRVPDTQYF. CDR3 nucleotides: TGTGCCAGCAGCTGGCCGGGCGGGAGGGTCCCAGATACGCAGTATTTT.